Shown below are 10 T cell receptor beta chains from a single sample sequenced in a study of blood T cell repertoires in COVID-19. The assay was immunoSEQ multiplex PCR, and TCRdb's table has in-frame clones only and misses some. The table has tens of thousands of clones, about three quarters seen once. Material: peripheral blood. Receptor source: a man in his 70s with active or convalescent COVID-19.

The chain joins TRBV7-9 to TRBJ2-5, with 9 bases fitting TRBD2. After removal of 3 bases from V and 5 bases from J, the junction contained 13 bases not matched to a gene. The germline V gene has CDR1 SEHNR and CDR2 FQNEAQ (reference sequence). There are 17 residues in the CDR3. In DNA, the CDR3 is TGTGCCAGCAGCTTGGGACGCGGGCTAGCGGGATTCGAGACCCAGTACTTC. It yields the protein CASSLGRGLAGFETQYF.

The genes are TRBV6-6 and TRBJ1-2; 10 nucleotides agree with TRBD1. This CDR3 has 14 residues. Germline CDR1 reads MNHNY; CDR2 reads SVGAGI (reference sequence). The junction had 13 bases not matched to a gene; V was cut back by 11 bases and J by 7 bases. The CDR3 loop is CAGKQGQGITGYTF. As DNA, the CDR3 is TGTGCCGGCAAACAGGGACAGGGGATTACTGGCTACACCTTC.

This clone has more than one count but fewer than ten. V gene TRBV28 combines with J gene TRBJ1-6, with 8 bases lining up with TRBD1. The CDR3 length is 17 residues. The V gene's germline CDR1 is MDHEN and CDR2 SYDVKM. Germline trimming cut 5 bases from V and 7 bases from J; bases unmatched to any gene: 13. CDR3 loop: CASSRESSRGPNSPLHF. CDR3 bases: TGTGCCAGCAGTAGGGAGAGCTCCAGGGGGCCGAATTCACCCCTCCACTTT. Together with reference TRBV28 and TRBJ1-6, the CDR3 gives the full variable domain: DVKVTQSSRYLVKRTGEKVFLECVQDMDHENMFWYRQDPGLGLRLIYFSYDVKMKEKGDIPEGYSVSREKKERFSLILESASTNQTSMYLCASSRESSRGPNSPLHFGNGTRLTVT.

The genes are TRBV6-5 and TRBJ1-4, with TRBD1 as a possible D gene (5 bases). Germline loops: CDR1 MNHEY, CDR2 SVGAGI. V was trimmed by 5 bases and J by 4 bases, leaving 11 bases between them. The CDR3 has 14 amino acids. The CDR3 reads CASSPDGGNEKLFF. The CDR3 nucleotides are TGTGCCAGCAGTCCCGACGGGGGTAATGAAAAACTGTTTTTT.

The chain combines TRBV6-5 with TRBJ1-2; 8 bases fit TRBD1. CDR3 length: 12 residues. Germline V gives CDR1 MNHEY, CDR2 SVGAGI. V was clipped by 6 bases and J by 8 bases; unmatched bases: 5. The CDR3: CASRFRGQGYTF. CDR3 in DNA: TGTGCCAGCAGATTCAGGGGGCAAGGCTACACCTTC.

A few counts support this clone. CDR3 amino acids: CASSSGLNSGANVLTF. In DNA, the CDR3 is TGTGCCAGCAGCTCAGGTCTAAACTCTGGGGCCAACGTCCTGACTTTC. The chain is built from TRBV7-9 and TRBJ2-6, with D unclear. The CDR3 has 16 amino acids. From germline, CDR1 is SEHNR and CDR2 FQNEAQ (reference sequence). V was clipped by 4 bases and J by 0 bases, with 10 bases between them.

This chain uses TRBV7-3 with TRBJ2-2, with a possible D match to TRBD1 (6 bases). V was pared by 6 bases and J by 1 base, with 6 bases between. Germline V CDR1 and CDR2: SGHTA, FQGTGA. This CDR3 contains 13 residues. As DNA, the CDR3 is TGTGCCAGCAGGGGACAGAACACCGGGGAGCTGTTTTTT. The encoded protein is CASRGQNTGELFF.

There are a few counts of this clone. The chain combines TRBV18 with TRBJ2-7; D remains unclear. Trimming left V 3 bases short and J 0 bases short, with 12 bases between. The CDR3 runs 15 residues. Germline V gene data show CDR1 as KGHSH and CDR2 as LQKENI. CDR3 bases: TGTGCCAGCTCACCGGCTGCTGGCAGCTCCTACGAGCAGTACTTC. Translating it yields CASSPAAGSSYEQYF. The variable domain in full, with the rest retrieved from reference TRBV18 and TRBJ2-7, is NAGVMQNPRHLVRRRGQEARLRCSPMKGHSHVYWYRQLPEEGLKFMVYLQKENIIDESGMPKERFSAEFPKEGPSILRIQQVVRGDSAAYFCASSPAAGSSYEQYFGPGTRLTVT.

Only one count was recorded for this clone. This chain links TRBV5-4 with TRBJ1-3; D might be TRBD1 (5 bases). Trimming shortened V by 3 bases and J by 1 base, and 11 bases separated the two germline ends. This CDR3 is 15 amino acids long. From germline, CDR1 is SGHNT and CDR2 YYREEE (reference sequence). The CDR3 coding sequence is TGTGCCAGCAGCTCAAGGAGGGGTTCTGGAAACACCATATATTTT. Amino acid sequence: CASSSRRGSGNTIYF.

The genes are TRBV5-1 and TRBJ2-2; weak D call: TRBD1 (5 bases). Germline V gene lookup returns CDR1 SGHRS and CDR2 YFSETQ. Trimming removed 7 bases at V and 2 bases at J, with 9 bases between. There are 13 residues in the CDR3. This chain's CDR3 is CASRQGNTGELFF. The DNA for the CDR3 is TGCGCCAGCCGCCAGGGCAACACCGGGGAGCTGTTTTTT.